The clone carrying this TCR beta chain has more than one count but fewer than ten. V was clipped by 7 bases and J by 1 base; unmatched bases: 6. Germline lookup yields CDR1 GTSNPN and CDR2 SVGIG (reference sequence). CDR3 length equals 13 residues. Primers included in the PCR were 60 Vbeta and 13 Jbeta primers. Assay used: immunoSEQ multiplex PCR; TCRdb lists only in-frame clones, some missing. The sample consists of roughly 120,000 clones, about 70% of them appearing once. The entry originates in a study of cytomegalovirus exposure and HLA in healthy donors. This chain links TRBV30 with TRBJ2-7, with 8 bases lining up with TRBD1. The receptor was derived from a woman aged 60-75 years in good health and CMV-seropositive. Sequencing was done on a sample of PBMCs. The CDR3 here is CAYRDRLSYEQYF. CDR3 coding DNA: TGTGCCTATCGGGACAGGCTTTCCTACGAGCAGTACTTC. Together with reference TRBV30 and TRBJ2-7, the CDR3 gives the full variable domain: SQTIHQWPATLVQPVGSPLSLECTVEGTSNPNLYWYRQAAGRGLQLLFYSVGIGQISSEVPQNLSASRPQDRQFILSSKKLLLSDSGFYLCAYRDRLSYEQYFGPGTRLTVT.